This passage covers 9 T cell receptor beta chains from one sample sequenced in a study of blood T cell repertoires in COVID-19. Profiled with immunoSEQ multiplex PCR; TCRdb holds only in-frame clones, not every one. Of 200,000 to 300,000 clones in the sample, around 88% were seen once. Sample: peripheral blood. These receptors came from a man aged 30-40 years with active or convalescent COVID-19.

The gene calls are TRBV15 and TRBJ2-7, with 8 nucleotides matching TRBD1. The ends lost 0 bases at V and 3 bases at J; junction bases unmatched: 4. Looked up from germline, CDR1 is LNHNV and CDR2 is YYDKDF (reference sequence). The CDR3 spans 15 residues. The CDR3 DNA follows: TGTGCCACCAGCAGAGAAGCAGGGACAGGCTACGAGCAGTACTTC. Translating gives CATSREAGTGYEQYF. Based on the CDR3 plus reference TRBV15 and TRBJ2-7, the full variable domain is DAMVIQNPRYQVTQFGKPVTLSCSQTLNHNVMYWYQQKSSQAPKLLFHYYDKDFNNEADTPDNFQSRRPNTSFCFLDIRSPGLGDTAMYLCATSREAGTGYEQYFGPGTRLTVT.

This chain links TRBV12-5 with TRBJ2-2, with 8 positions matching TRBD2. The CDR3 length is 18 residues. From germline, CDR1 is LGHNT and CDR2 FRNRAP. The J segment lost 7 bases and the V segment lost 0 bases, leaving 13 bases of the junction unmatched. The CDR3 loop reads CASGLVIRPRGAGGELFF. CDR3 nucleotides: TGTGCTAGTGGTTTGGTAATTCGCCCGCGGGGGGCCGGCGGGGAGCTGTTTTTT. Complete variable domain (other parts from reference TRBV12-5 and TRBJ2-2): DARVTQTPRHKVTEMGQEVTMRCQPILGHNTVFWYRQTMMQGLELLAYFRNRAPLDDSGMPKDRFSAEMPDATLATLKIQPSEPRDSAVYFCASGLVIRPRGAGGELFFGEGSRLTVL.

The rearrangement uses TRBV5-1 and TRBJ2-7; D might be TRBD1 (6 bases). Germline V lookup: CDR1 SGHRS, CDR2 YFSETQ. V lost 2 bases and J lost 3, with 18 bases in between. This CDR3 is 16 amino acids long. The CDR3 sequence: CASSFGDIGDNYEQYF. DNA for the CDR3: TGCGCCAGCAGCTTCGGGGATATTGGGGACAACTACGAGCAGTACTTC.

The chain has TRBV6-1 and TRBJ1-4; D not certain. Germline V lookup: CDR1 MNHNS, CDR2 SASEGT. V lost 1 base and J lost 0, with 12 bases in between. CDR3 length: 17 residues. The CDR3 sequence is CASSEDGRAATNEKLFF. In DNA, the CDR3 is TGTGCCAGCAGTGAAGATGGGAGGGCGGCAACTAATGAAAAACTGTTTTTT.

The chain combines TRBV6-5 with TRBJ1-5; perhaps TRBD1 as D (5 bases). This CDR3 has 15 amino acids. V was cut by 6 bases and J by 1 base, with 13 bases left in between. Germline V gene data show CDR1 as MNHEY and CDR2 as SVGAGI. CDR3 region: CASSPRGESNQPQHF. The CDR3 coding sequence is TGTGCCAGCAGCCCCCGGGGGGAAAGCAATCAGCCCCAGCATTTT.

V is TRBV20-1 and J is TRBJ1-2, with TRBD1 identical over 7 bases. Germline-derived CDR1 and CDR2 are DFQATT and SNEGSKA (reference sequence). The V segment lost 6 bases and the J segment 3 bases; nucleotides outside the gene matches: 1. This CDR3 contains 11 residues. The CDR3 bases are TGCAGTGCCCAGGGGGACTATGGCTACACCTTC. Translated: CSAQGDYGYTF.

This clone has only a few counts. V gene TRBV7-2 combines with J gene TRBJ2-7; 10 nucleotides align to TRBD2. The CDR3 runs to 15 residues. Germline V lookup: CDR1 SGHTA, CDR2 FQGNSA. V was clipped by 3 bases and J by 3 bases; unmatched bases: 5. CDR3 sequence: CASSFSGGRVYEQYF. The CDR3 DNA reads TGTGCCAGCAGCTTTAGCGGGGGGCGAGTCTACGAGCAGTACTTC.

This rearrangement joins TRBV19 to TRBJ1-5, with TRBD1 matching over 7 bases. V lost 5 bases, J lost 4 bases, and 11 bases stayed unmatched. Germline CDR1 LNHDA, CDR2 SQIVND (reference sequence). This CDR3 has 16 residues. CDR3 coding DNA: TGTGCCAGTAGTCCCAGAAAAACAGGGGTAAATCAGCCCCAGCATTTT. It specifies CASSPRKTGVNQPQHF.

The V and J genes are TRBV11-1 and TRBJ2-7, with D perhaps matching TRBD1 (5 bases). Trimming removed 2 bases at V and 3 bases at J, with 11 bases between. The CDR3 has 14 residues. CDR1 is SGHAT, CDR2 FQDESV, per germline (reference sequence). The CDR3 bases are TGTGCCAGCAGCTTATCAGGGATCTTCTACGAGCAGTACTTC. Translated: CASSLSGIFYEQYF.